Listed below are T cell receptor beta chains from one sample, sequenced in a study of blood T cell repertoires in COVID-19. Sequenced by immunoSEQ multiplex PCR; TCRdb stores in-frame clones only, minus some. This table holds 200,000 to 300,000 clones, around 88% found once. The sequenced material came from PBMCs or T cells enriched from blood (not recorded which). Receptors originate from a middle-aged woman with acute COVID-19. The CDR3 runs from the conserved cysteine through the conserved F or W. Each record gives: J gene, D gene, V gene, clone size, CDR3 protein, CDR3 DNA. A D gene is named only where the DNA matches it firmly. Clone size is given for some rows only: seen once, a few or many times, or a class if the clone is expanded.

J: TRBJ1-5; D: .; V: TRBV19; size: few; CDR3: CASSPSQGLGDQPQHF; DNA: TGTGCCAGTAGCCCTTCACAGGGTTTGGGGGATCAGCCCCAGCATTTT
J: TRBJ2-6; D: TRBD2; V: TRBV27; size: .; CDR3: CASRSGLAGREGHSGANVLTF; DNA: TGTGCCAGCAGATCGGGACTAGCGGGAAGGGAAGGGCACTCTGGGGCCAACGTCCTGACTTTC
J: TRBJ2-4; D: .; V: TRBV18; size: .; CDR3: CASSPTVLKGAIQYF; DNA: TGTGCCAGCTCACCTACAGTGCTCAAAGGTGCCATTCAGTACTTC
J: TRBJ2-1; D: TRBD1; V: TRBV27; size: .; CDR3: CASRRTGSGTGQFF; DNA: TGTGCCAGCAGAAGAACCGGCTCCGGGACAGGGCAGTTCTTC
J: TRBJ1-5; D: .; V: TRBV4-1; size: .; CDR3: CASSPGLNSNQPQHF; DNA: TGCGCCAGCAGCCCGGGTCTCAATAGCAATCAGCCCCAGCATTTT
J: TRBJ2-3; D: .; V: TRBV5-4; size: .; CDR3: CASSVDQGRDTQYF; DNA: TGTGCCAGCAGCGTCGACCAGGGTAGGGATACGCAGTATTTT
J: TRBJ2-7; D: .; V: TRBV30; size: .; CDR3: CAWASDRWASGTLSYEQYF; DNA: TGTGCCTGGGCTTCGGACAGATGGGCTAGCGGAACCCTGTCCTACGAGCAGTACTTC
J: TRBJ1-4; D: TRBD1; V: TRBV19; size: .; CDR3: CASSNGDSRSEKLFF; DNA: TGTGCCAGTAGTAACGGGGACAGTCGCAGCGAAAAACTGTTTTTT
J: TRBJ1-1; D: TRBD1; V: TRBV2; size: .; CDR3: CASSGDRGGAFF; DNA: TGTGCCAGCAGTGGGGACAGGGGCGGAGCTTTCTTT
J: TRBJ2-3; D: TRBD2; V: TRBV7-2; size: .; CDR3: CASSLKTSGSTDTQYF; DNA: TGTGCCAGCAGCTTAAAGACTAGCGGGAGCACAGATACGCAGTATTTT
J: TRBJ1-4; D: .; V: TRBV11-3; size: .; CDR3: CASSLSQAGEKLFF; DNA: TGTGCCAGCAGCCTCAGCCAGGCTGGCGAAAAACTGTTTTTT
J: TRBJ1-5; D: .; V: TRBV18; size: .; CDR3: CASSPDTISNQPQHF; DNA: TGTGCCAGCTCACCCGACACAATTAGCAATCAGCCCCAGCATTTT
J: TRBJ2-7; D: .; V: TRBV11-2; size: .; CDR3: CASSTYTTPRRTYEQYF; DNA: TGTGCCAGCAGTACTTATACGACACCGCGAAGAACTTACGAGCAGTACTTC
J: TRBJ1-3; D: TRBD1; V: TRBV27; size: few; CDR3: CASSLSALAGGGNTIYF; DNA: TGTGCCAGCAGTTTATCGGCATTAGCAGGGGGCGGAAACACCATATATTTT
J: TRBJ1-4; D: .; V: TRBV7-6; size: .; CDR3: CASSPQGSYEKLFF; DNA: TGTGCCAGCAGCCCCCAGGGCTCCTACGAAAAACTGTTTTTT
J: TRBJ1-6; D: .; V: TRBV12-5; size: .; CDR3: CASGLLFGGNSPLHF; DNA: TGTGCTAGTGGTTTGCTTTTCGGGGGTAATTCACCCCTCCACTTT
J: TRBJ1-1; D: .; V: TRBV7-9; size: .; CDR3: CASSAENRVTEAFF; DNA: TGTGCCAGCAGCGCAGAAAACAGGGTTACTGAAGCTTTCTTT
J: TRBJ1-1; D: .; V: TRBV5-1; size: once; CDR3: CASSLGPQGANTEAFF; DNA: TGCGCCAGCAGCTTGGGGCCCCAAGGGGCTAACACTGAAGCTTTCTTT
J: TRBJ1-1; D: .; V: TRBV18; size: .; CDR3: CASSPPGSYMNTEAFF; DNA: TGTGCCAGCTCACCACCGGGCAGTTATATGAACACTGAAGCTTTCTTT
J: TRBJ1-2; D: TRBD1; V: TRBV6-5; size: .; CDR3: CASGGDSRASNGYTF; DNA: TGTGCCAGCGGAGGGGACAGCCGGGCCTCCAATGGCTACACCTTC
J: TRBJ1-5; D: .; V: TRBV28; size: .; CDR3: CASSSPGDNQPQHF; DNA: TGTGCCAGCAGTTCGCCGGGGGACAATCAGCCCCAGCATTTT
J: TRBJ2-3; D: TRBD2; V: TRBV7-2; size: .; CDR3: CASSFWLAADTQYF; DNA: TGTGCCAGCAGCTTTTGGCTAGCGGCAGATACGCAGTATTTT
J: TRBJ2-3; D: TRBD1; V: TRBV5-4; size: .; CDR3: CASSLGQQGWFADTQYF; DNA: TGTGCCAGCAGCCTGGGGCAACAGGGGTGGTTCGCAGATACGCAGTATTTT
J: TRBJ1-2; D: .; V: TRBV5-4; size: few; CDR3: CASSLGGGFNGYTF; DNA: TGTGCCAGCAGCTTGGGAGGAGGGTTCAATGGCTACACCTTC
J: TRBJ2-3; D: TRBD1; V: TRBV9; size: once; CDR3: CASSLRDRQDTQYF; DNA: TGTGCCAGCAGCCTACGGGACAGACAAGATACGCAGTATTTT
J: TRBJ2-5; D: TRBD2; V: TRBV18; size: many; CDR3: CASSPFRLAGGPGETQYF; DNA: TGTGCCAGCTCACCATTTCGACTAGCGGGAGGGCCTGGAGAGACCCAGTACTTC
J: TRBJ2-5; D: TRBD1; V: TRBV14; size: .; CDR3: CASSPNTGVPRETQYF; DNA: TGTGCCAGCAGCCCAAACACAGGGGTTCCGCGAGAGACCCAGTACTTC
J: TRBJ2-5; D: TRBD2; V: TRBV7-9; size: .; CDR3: CASSRRGLAGVETQYF; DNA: TGTGCCAGCAGCCGACGAGGACTAGCGGGAGTAGAGACCCAGTACTTC
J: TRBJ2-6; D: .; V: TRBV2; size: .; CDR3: CASASGVSGANVLTF; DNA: TGTGCCAGCGCCTCAGGCGTCTCTGGGGCCAACGTCCTGACTTTC
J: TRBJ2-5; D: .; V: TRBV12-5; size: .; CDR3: CASGFRAAAETQYF; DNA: TGTGCTAGTGGTTTCAGGGCGGCGGCAGAGACCCAGTACTTC
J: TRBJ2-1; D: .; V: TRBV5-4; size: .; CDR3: CASSLLTGPYNEQFF; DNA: TGTGCCAGCAGCTTGCTGACAGGCCCCTACAATGAGCAGTTCTTC
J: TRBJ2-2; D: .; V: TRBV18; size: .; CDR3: CASSPSNTGELFF; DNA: TGTGCCAGCTCACCATCTAACACCGGGGAGCTGTTTTTT
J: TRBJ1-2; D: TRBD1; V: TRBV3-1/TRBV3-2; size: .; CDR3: CASSQGTGRGPGYGYTF; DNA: TGTGCCAGCAGCCAAGGGACAGGAAGGGGGCCAGGCTATGGCTACACCTTC
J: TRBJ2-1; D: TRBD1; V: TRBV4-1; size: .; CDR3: CASSPRGDRVSYEQFF; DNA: TGCGCCAGCAGCCCCCGTGGGGACAGGGTTAGTTATGAGCAGTTCTTC
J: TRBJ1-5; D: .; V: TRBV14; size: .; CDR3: CASSQKSSYRTHSNQPQHF; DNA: TGTGCCAGCAGCCAAAAAAGCTCTTACAGAACCCATAGCAATCAGCCCCAGCATTTT
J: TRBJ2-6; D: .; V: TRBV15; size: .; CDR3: CATSRGIGSGANVLTF; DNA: TGTGCCACCAGCAGAGGAATCGGCTCTGGGGCCAACGTCCTGACTTTC
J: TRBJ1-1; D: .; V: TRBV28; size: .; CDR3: CASSLPRYGIQGYGTEAFF; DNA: TGTGCCAGCAGTTTACCTCGATATGGGATTCAGGGATATGGCACTGAAGCTTTCTTT
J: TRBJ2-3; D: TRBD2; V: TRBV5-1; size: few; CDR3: CASSLREGPDTQYF; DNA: TGCGCCAGCAGCTTGCGGGAGGGCCCAGATACGCAGTATTTT
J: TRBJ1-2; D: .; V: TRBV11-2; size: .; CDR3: CASSRLGVTGNGYTF; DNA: TGTGCCAGCAGCCGATTGGGTGTAACAGGGAATGGCTACACCTTC
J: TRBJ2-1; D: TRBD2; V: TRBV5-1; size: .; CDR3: CASSWSGSSYNEQFF; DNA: TGCGCCAGCAGCTGGAGCGGGAGCTCCTACAATGAGCAGTTCTTC
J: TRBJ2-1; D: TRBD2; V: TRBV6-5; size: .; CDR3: CASSYGGSSYNEQFF; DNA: TGTGCCAGCAGTTATGGCGGGAGCTCCTACAATGAGCAGTTCTTC
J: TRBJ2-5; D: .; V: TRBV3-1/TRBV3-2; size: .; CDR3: CASSPRDSQETQYF; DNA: TGTGCCAGCAGCCCGAGAGACAGCCAAGAGACCCAGTACTTC
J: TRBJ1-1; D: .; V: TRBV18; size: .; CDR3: CASSPLTGTEAFF; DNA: TGTGCCAGCTCCCCTCTAACGGGCACTGAAGCTTTCTTT
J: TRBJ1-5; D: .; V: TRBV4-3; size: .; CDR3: CASSQDYQERHQPQHF; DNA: TGCGCCAGCAGCCAAGATTATCAGGAGCGGCATCAGCCCCAGCATTTT
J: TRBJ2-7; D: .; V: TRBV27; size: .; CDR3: CASSRRETYEQYF; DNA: TGTGCCAGCAGCCGACGGGAAACCTACGAGCAGTACTTC
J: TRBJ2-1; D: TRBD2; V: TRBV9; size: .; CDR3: CASSVSGTSGALANEQFF; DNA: TGTGCCAGCAGCGTCTCTGGGACTAGCGGGGCTTTGGCAAATGAGCAGTTCTTC
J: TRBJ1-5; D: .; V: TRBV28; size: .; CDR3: CASSLLGQYSNQPQHF; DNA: TGTGCCAGCAGTTTATTGGGGCAGTATAGCAATCAGCCCCAGCATTTT
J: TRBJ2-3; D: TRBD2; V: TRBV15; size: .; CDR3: CATSRGTSGFTDTQYF; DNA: TGTGCCACCAGCAGAGGGACTAGCGGGTTCACAGATACGCAGTATTTT
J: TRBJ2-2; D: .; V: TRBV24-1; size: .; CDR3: CATSDPQGNTGELFF; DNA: TGTGCCACCAGTGACCCACAGGGAAACACCGGGGAGCTGTTTTTT
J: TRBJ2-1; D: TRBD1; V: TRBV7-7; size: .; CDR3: CASSLDNRDRGILDEQFF; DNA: TGTGCTAGCAGCTTAGACAACCGGGACAGGGGGATTTTAGATGAGCAGTTCTTC
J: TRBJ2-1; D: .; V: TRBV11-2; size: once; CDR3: CASSSGRREDHYNEQFF; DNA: TGTGCCAGCAGCTCTGGGAGGAGGGAGGATCACTACAATGAGCAGTTCTTC
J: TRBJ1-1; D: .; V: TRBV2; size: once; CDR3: CASSDGSEAFF; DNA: TGTGCCAGCAGTGACGGTAGCGAAGCTTTCTTT
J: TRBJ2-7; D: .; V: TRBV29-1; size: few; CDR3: CSVEEEYEQYF; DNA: TGCAGCGTTGAAGAGGAGTACGAGCAGTACTTC
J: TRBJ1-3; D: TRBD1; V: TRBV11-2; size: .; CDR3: CASSWTGSNTIYF; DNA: TGTGCCAGCAGCTGGACAGGGTCGAACACCATATATTTT
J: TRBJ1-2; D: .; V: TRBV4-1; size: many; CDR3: CASSQEWRAGYTF; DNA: TGCGCCAGCAGCCAAGAGTGGCGAGCGGGCTACACCTTC
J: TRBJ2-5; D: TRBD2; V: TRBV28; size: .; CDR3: CASSPSGRGQETQYF; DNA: TGTGCCAGCAGCCCGTCGGGGAGGGGCCAAGAGACCCAGTACTTC
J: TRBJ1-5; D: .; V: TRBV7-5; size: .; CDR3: CARSLAEIQGPQPQHF; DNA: TGTGCCAGAAGCTTAGCGGAAATCCAGGGGCCTCAGCCCCAGCATTTT
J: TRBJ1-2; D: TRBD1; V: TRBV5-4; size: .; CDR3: CASSLDRTGGYGYTF; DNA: TGTGCCAGCAGCTTGGATAGGACAGGGGGATATGGCTACACCTTC